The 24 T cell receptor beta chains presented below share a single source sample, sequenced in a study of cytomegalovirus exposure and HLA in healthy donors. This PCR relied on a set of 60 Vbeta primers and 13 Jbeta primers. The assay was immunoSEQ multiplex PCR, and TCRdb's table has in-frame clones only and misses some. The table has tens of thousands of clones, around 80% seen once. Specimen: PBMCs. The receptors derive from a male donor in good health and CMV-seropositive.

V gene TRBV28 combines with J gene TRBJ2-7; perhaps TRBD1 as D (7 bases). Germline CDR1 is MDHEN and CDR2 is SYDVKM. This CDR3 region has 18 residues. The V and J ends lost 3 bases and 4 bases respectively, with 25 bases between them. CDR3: CASSFSTGAGSRGYEQYF. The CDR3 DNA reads TGTGCCAGCAGTTTCAGTACAGGGGCGGGAAGCAGGGGTTACGAGCAGTACTTC.

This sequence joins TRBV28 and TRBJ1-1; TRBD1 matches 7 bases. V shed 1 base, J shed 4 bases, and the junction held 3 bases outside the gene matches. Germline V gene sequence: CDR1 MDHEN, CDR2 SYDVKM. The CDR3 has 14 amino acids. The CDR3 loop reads CASSLLSGGTEAFF. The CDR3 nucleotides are TGTGCCAGCAGTTTATTGTCAGGGGGCACTGAAGCTTTCTTT.

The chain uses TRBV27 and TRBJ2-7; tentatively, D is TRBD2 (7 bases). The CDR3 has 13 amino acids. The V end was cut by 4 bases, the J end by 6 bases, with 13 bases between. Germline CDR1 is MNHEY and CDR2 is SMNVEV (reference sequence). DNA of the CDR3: TGTGCCAGCAGTTGGAGGGGAGGGGGCGAGCAGTACTTC. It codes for CASSWRGGGEQYF.

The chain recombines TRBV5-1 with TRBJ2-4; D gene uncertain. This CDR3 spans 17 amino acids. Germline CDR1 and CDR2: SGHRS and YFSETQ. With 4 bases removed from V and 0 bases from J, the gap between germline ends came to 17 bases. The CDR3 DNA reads TGCGCCAGCAGCCCGAAGTTCTGGAGCCTAGCCAAAAACATTCAGTACTTC. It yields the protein CASSPKFWSLAKNIQYF. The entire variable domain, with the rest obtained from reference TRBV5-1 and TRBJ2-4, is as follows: KAGVTQTPRYLIKTRGQQVTLSCSPISGHRSVSWYQQTPGQGLQFLFEYFSETQRNKGNFPGRFSGRQFSNSRSEMNVSTLELGDSALYLCASSPKFWSLAKNIQYFGAGTRLSVL.

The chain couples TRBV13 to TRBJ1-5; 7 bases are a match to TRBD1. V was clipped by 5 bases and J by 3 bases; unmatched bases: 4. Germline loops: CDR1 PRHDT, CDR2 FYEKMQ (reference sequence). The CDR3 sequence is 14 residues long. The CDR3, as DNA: TGTGCCAGCAGCCACGGACAGGTCAATCAGCCCCAGCATTTT. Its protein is CASSHGQVNQPQHF.

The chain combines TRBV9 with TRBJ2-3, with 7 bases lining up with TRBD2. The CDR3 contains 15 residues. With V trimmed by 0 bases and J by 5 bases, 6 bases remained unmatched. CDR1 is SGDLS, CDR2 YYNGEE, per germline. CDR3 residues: CASSVASSGQDTQYF. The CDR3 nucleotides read TGTGCCAGCAGCGTAGCTTCTAGCGGCCAAGATACGCAGTATTTT.

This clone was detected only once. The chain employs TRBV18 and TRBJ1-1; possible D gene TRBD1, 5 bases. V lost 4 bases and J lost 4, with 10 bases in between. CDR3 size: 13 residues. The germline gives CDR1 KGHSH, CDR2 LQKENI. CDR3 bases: TGTGCCAGCTCACTACAGGACGGCACTGAAGCTTTCTTT. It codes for CASSLQDGTEAFF. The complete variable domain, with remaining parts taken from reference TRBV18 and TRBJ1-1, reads NAGVMQNPRHLVRRRGQEARLRCSPMKGHSHVYWYRQLPEEGLKFMVYLQKENIIDESGMPKERFSAEFPKEGPSILRIQQVVRGDSAAYFCASSLQDGTEAFFGQGTRLTVV.

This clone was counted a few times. The DNA for the CDR3 is TGTGCCAGCAGCACCCGTTTGGGCCGCCACACAGATACGCAGTATTTT. Protein: CASSTRLGRHTDTQYF. This chain joins TRBV7-2 and TRBJ2-3; D is undetermined. Germline CDR1 reads SGHTA; CDR2 reads FQGNSA. This CDR3 contains 16 residues. Trimming removed 5 bases from V and 2 bases from J, with 17 bases in between.

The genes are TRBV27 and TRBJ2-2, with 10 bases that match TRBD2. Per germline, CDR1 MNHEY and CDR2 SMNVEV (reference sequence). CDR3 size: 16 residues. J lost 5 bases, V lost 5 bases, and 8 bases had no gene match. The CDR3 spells CASSRSGRDRTGELFF. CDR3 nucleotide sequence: TGTGCCAGCAGTCGCAGCGGGAGGGATCGGACCGGGGAGCTGTTTTTT.

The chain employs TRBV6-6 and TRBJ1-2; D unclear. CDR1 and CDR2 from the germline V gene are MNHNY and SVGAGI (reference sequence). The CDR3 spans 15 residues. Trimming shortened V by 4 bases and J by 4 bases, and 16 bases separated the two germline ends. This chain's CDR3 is CASSFSERSSYGYTF. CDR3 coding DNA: TGTGCCAGCAGTTTCTCGGAAAGGTCTAGCTATGGCTACACCTTC.

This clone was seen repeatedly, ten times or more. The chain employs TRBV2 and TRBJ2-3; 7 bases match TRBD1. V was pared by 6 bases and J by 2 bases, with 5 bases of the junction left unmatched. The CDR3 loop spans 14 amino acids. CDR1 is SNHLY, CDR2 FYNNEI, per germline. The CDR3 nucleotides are TGTGCCAGCAGGGACGGGACAGACACAGATACGCAGTATTTT. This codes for CASRDGTDTDTQYF. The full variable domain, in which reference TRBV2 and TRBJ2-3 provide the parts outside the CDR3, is EPEVTQTPSHQVTQMGQEVILRCVPISNHLYFYWYRQILGQKVEFLVSFYNNEISEKSEIFDDQFSVERPDGSNFTLKIRSTKLEDSAMYFCASRDGTDTDTQYFGPGTRLTVL.

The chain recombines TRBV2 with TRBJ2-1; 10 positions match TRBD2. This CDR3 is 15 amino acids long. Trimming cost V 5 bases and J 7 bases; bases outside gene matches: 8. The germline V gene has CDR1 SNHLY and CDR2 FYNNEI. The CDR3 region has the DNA TGTGCCAGCAGTCAGAGCGGGAGGGCCGGGAATGAGCAGTTCTTC. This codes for CASSQSGRAGNEQFF.

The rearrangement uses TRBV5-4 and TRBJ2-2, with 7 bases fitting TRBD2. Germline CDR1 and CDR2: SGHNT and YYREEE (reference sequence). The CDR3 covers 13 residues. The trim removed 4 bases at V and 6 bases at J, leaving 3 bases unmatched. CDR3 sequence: CASSEGLAGELFF. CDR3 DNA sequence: TGTGCCAGCAGCGAAGGACTAGCCGGGGAGCTGTTTTTT.

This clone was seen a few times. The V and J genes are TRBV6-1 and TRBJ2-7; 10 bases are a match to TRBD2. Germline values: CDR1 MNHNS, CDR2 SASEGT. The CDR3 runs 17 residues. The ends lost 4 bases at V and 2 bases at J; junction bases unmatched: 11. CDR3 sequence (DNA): TGTGCCAGCAGTGCGCTAGCGGGAGTGTTAGCTACCTACGAGCAGTACTTC. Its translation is CASSALAGVLATYEQYF.

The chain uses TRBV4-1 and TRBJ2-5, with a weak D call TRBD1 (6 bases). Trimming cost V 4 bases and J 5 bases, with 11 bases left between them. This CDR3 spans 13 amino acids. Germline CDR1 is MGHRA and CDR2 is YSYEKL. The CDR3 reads CASSLGQLETQYF. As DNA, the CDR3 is TGCGCCAGCAGCCTTGGACAGCTGGAGACCCAGTACTTC.

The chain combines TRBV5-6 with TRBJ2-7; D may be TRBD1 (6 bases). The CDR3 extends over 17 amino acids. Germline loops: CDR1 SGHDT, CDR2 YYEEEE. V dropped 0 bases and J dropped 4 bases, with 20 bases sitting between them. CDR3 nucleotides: TGTGCCAGCAGCTTGGTAGGGTCACAGGGTAGTAAGTACGAGCAGTACTTC. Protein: CASSLVGSQGSKYEQYF.

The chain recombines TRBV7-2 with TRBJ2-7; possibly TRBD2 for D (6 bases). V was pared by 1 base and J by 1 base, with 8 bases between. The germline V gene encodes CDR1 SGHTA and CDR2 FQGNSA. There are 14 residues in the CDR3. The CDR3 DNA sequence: TGTGCCAGCAGCTTAGGGAGGGGTTCCTACGAGCAGTACTTC. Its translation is CASSLGRGSYEQYF.

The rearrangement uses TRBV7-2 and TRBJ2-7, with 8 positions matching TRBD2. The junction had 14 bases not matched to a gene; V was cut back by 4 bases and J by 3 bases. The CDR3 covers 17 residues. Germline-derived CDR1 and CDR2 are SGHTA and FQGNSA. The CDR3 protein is CASSYRVAGYDDYEQYF. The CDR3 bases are TGTGCCAGCAGCTATAGGGTAGCGGGGTACGATGACTACGAGCAGTACTTC.

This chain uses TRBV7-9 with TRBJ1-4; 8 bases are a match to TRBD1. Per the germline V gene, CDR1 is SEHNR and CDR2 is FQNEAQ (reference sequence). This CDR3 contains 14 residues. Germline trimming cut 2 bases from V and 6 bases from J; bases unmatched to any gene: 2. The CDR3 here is CASSLSDRDEKLFF. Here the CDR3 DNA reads TGTGCCAGCAGCTTATCGGACAGGGATGAAAAACTGTTTTTT.

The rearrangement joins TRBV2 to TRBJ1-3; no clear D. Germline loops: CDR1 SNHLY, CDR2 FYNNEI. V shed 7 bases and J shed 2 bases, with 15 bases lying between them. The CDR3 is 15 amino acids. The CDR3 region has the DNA TGTGCCAGCAAGGAACAGCAACCAACTGGAAACACCATATATTTT. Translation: CASKEQQPTGNTIYF.

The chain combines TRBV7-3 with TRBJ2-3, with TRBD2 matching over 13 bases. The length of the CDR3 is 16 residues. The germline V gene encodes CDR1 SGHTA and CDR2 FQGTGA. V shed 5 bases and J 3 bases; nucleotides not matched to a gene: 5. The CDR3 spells CASSTTSGRRTDTQYF. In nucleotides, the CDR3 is TGTGCCAGCAGCACGACTAGCGGGAGGAGGACAGATACGCAGTATTTT.

This CDR3 reads CASSSGQGGYEQYF. The CDR3 DNA is TGTGCCAGCTCATCAGGACAGGGCGGCTACGAGCAGTACTTC. The chain joins TRBV18 to TRBJ2-7, with 8 bases aligning to TRBD1. The germline CDR1 and CDR2 sequences are KGHSH and LQKENI. This CDR3 region has 14 residues. The junction had 6 bases not matched to a gene; V was cut back by 5 bases and J by 3 bases.

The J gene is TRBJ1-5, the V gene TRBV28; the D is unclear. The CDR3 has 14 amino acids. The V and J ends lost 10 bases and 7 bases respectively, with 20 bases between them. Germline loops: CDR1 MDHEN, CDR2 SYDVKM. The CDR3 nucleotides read TGTGCCACCGAAAAGCCCGGCCCGGGGCAGCCCCAGCATTTT. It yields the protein CATEKPGPGQPQHF. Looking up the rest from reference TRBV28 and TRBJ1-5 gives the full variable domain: DVKVTQSSRYLVKRTGEKVFLECVQDMDHENMFWYRQDPGLGLRLIYFSYDVKMKEKGDIPEGYSVSREKKERFSLILESASTNQTSMYLCATEKPGPGQPQHFGDGTRLSIL.

The CDR3 loop reads CAWSGGGSGETQYF. CDR3 bases: TGTGCCTGGAGCGGGGGGGGGTCTGGGGAGACCCAGTACTTC. The genes are TRBV30 and TRBJ2-5, with 8 positions matching TRBD2. CDR3 length: 14 amino acids. Germline V lookup: CDR1 GTSNPN, CDR2 SVGIG (reference sequence). V was pared by 3 bases and J by 5 bases, with 8 bases of the junction left unmatched.